The clone carrying this TCR beta chain has just a few counts. This record comes from a study of T cells in Graves' hyperthyroidism and ophthalmopathy. Among ophthalmopathy patients, the Clinical Activity Score reached at least 3, the NOSPECS grade reached at least 4, and duration remained under 3 months. Germline CDR1 MGHRA, CDR2 YSYEKL. The CDR3 has 15 amino acids. V shed 1 base and J shed 4 bases, with 13 bases lying between them. It was RNA transcripts that yielded the amplified TCR beta CDR3 regions. Primed by the HTBI set, a first-round RT-PCR was run on the TCR CDR3. TCRdb used MiXCR to reprocess the multiplex PCR reads, holding one entry per CDR3 protein. The sample holds some 360,000 distinct CDR3 sequences, approximately 18% seen once.

This clonotype originated in a middle-aged woman with Graves' ophthalmopathy. Material for sequencing was blood. The chain recombines TRBV4-1 with TRBJ1-2, with TRBD1 as a possible D gene (5 bases). The CDR3 nucleotides read TGCGCCAGCAGCCAAGGGGGACGGAGCTCCTATGGCTACACCTTC. Translating gives CASSQGGRSSYGYTF.